Below are 3 T cell receptor beta chains sequenced from a single sample in a study of shared clonotypes between healthy human individuals. Sequencing used immunoSEQ multiplex PCR; TCRdb keeps in-frame clones, though not all of them. The repertoire holds more than 500,000 clones, with approximately 96% as singletons. CD45RO-negative, CCR7-positively selected cells formed the naive CD8 fraction, excluding terminally differentiated effector memory CD45RA+ cells. The source material was naive CD8+ T cells sorted from blood. The source is a woman younger than 45 in good health.

V usage is TRBV7-9 and J usage is TRBJ1-5; 7 bases fit TRBD1. Germline V lookup: CDR1 SEHNR, CDR2 FQNEAQ (reference sequence). The CDR3 has 13 amino acids. Germline trimming cut 5 bases from V and 5 bases from J; bases unmatched to any gene: 3. Here the CDR3 DNA reads TGTGCCAGCAGCCCCCAGGGGGATCAGCCCCAGCATTTT. Translating gives CASSPQGDQPQHF.

The J gene is TRBJ2-7, the V gene TRBV6-6; 7 nucleotides agree with TRBD2. This CDR3 is built from 12 residues. Germline loops: CDR1 MNHNY, CDR2 SVGAGI (reference sequence). Trimming took 10 bases from V and 7 from J; bases not matched to a gene: 10. The CDR3 reads CATWGGSGEQYF. The CDR3 DNA is TGTGCCACCTGGGGGGGGTCAGGAGAGCAGTACTTC.

Concerning this clone itself: Different DNA sequences within this sample yield the same CDR3. The genes are TRBV10-2 and TRBJ2-7; D not resolved. Trimming took 6 bases from V and 6 from J, leaving 9 bases between them. Looked up from germline, CDR1 is WSHSY and CDR2 is SAAADI. CDR3 size: 11 residues. For the CDR3, the DNA is TGCGCCAGCAGGGACGGGCCCGAGCAGTACTTC. The encoded protein is CASRDGPEQYF.